This record concerns one TCR beta chain sequence. Its antigen is unknown. The data stem from a study of monozygotic twins with inflammatory bowel disease. Overall study results and limits: IBD patients shared fewer clonotypes with other individuals than healthy twins, especially patients with disease activity signs.

CDR1 is DFQATT, CDR2 SNEGSKA, per germline (reference sequence). CDR3 length: 14 residues. TCRdb reprocessed the 5' RACE reads and stores each CDR3 protein as one record, lacking DNA. The specimen's table records about 350,000 distinct CDR3 sequences. The TCR comes from a human donor with ulcerative colitis or Crohn's disease, or a healthy co-twin of an affected twin (not recorded which). The chain carries TRBV20-1 and TRBJ1-6. Input material: blood. The CDR3 sequence: CSASRRETNSPLHF.